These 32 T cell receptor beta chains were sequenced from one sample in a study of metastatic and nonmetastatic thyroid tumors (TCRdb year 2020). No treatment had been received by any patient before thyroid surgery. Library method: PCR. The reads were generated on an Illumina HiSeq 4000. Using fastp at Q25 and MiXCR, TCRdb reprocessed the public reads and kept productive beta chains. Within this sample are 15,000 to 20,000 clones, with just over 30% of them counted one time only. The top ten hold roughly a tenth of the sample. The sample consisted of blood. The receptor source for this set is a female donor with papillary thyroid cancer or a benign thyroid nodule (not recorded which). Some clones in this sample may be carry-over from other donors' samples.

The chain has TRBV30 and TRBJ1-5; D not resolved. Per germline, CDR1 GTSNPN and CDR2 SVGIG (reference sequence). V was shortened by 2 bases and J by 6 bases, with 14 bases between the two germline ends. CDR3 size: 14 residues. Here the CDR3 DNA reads TGTGCCTGGAGTAATTCCGGGGAGGGTCAGCCCCAGCATTTT. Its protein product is CAWSNSGEGQPQHF.

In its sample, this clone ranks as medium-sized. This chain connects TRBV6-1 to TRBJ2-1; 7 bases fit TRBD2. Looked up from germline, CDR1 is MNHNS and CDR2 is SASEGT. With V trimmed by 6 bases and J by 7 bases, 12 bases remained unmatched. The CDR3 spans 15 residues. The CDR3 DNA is TGTGCCAGCAGAAAAGGACTAGGGTGGGCGAATGAGCAGTTCTTC. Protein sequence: CASRKGLGWANEQFF.

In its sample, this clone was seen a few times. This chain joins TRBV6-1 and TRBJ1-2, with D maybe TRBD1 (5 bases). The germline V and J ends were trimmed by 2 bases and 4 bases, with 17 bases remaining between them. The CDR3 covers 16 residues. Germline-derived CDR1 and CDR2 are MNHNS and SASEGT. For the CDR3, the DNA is TGTGCCAGCAGTGAAACCTCGGGGGTCGGATCCTATGGCTACACCTTC. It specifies CASSETSGVGSYGYTF.

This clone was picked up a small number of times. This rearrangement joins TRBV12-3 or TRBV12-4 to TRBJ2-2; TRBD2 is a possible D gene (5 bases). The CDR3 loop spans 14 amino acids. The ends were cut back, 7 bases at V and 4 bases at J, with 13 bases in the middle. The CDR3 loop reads CASTRPGCTGELFF. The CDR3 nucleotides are TGTGCCAGCACCCGCCCGGGGTGCACCGGGGAGCTGTTTTTT.

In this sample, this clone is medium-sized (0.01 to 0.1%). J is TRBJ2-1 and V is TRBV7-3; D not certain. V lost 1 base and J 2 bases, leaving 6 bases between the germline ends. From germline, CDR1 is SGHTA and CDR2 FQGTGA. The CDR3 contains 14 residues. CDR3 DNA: TGTGCCAGCAGCTTAAGTGGCACCTACAATGAGCAGTTCTTC. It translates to CASSLSGTYNEQFF.

CDR3 protein: CASSLPSPGPQHF. CDR3 nucleotide sequence: TGTGCCAGCAGTCTCCCCTCCCCGGGGCCCCAGCATTTT. The chain joins TRBV2 to TRBJ1-5; D remains unclear. Germline CDR1 is SNHLY and CDR2 is FYNNEI. This CDR3 is 13 amino acids long. V lost 5 bases to trimming and J lost 9 bases, with 14 bases between them.

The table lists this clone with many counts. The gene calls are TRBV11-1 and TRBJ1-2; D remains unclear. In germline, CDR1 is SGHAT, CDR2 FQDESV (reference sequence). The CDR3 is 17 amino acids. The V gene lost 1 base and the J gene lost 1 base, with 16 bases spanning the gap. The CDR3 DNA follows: TGTGCCAGCAGCTTAGTGGGTTCTCGGGCCAGTAACTATGGCTACACCTTC. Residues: CASSLVGSRASNYGYTF.

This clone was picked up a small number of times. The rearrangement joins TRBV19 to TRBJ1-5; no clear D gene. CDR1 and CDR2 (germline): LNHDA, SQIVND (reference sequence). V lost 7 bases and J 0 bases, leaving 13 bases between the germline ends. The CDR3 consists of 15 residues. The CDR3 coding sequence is TGTGCCAGTACCTCGGACGGGTATAGCAATCAGCCCCAGCATTTT. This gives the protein CASTSDGYSNQPQHF.

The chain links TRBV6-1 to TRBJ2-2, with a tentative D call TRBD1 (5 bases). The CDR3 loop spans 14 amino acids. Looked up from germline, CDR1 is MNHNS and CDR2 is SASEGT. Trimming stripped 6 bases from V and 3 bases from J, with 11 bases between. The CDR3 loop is CASRFDRDTGELFF. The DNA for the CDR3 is TGTGCCAGCAGGTTTGACAGAGACACCGGGGAGCTGTTTTTT.

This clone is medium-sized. In DNA form, the CDR3 reads TGTGCCAGCAGCCTATTCGACAGGGGGGAGCAGTACTTC. Residues: CASSLFDRGEQYF. The chain links TRBV27 to TRBJ2-7, with TRBD1 matching 9 bases. The V segment lost 6 bases and the J segment 7 bases; nucleotides outside the gene matches: 7. CDR3 length: 13 residues. Germline V lookup: CDR1 MNHEY, CDR2 SMNVEV (reference sequence).

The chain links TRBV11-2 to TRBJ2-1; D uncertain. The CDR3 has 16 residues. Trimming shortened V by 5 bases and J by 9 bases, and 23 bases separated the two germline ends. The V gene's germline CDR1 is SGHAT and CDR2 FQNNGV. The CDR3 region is CASSHSEAFLFAEQFF. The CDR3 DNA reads TGTGCCAGCAGCCACTCAGAGGCGTTCTTGTTTGCTGAGCAGTTCTTC.

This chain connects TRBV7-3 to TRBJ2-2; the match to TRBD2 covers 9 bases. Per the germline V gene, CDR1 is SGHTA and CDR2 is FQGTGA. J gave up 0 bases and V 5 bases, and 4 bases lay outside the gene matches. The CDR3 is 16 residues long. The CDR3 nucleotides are TGTGCCAGCAGCATCCTAGCGGGGACGAACACCGGGGAGCTGTTTTTT. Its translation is CASSILAGTNTGELFF.

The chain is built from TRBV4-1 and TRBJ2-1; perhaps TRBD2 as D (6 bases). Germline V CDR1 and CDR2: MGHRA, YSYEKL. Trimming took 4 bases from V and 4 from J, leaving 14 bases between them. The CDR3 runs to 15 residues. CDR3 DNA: TGCGCCAGCAGCCGGCAGCCTAGCGAGTACAATGAGCAGTTCTTC. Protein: CASSRQPSEYNEQFF.

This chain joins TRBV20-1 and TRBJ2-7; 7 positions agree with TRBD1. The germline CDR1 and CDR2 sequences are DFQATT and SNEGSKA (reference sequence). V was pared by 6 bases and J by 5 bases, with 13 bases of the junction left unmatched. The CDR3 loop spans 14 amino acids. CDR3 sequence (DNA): TGCAGTGCCCCCAGACAGGGAATAGGAAACGAGCAGTACTTC. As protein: CSAPRQGIGNEQYF.

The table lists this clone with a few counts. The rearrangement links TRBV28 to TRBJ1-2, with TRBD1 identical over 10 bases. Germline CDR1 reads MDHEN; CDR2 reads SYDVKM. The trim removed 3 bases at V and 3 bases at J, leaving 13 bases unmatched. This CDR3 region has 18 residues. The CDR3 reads CASSLSRDRGKYYYGYTF. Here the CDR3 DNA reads TGTGCCAGCAGTTTGTCCAGGGACAGGGGTAAATATTACTATGGCTACACCTTC.

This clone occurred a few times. The CDR3 nucleotides read TGTGCCAGCAGTTACGGGACAGAAGATAACACCGGGGAGCTGTTTTTT. Residues: CASSYGTEDNTGELFF. The chain combines TRBV6-5 with TRBJ2-2, with 7 nucleotides matching TRBD1. CDR1 and CDR2 from the germline V gene are MNHEY and SVGAGI. V was pared by 2 bases and J by 2 bases, with 5 bases of the junction left unmatched. This CDR3 has 16 residues.

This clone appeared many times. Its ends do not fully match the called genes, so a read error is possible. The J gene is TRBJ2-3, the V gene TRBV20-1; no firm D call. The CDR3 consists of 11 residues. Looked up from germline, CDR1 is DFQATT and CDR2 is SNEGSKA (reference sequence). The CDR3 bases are TGCAGTGCTGGAGATCAAAATACGCAGTATTTT. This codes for CSAGDQNTQYF.

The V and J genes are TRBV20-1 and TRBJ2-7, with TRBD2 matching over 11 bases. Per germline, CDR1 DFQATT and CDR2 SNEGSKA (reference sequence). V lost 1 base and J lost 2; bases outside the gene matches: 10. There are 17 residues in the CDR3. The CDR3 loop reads CSARVGLAGKVAYEQYF. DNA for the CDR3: TGCAGTGCTAGAGTCGGACTAGCGGGTAAGGTAGCCTACGAGCAGTACTTC.

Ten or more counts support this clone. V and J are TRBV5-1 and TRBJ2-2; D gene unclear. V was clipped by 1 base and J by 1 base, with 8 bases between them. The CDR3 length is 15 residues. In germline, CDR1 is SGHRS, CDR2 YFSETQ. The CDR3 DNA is TGCGCCAGCAGCTTGCAAGTTCAGAACACCGGGGAGCTGTTTTTT. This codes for CASSLQVQNTGELFF.

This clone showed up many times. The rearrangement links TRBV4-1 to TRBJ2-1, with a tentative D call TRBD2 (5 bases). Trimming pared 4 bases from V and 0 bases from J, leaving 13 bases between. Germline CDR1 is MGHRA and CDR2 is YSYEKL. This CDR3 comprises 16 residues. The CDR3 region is CASSPGPGSSYNEQFF. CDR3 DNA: TGCGCCAGCAGCCCCGGCCCGGGGAGCTCCTACAATGAGCAGTTCTTC.

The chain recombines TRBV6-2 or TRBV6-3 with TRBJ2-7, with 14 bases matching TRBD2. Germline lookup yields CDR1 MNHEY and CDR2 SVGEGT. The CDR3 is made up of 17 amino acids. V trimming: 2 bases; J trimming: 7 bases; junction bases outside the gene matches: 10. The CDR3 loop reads CASSYGVTSGRAREQYF. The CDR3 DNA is TGTGCCAGCAGTTACGGGGTGACTAGCGGGAGGGCCCGGGAGCAGTACTTC.

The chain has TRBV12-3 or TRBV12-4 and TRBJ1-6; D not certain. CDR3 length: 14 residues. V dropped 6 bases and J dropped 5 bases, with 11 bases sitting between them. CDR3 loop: CASSLMGNNSPLHF. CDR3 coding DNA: TGTGCCAGCAGCTTGATGGGTAATAATTCACCCCTCCACTTT.

The CDR3 nucleotides are TGCGCCAGCAGCCAAGAAACAGGACGGGAGACCCAGTACTTC. Residues: CASSQETGRETQYF. V gene TRBV4-1 combines with J gene TRBJ2-5; the D gene is possibly TRBD1 (5 bases). The CDR3 length is 14 residues. The germline CDR1 and CDR2 sequences are MGHRA and YSYEKL. V was shortened by 0 bases and J by 5 bases, with 10 bases between the two germline ends.

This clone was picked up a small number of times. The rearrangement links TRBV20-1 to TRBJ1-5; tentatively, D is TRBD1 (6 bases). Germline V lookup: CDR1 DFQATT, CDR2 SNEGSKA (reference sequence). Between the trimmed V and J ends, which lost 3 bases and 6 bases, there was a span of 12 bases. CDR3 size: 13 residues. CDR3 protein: CSASQGTSQPQHF. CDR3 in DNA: TGCAGTGCTAGTCAGGGGACGAGTCAGCCCCAGCATTTT.

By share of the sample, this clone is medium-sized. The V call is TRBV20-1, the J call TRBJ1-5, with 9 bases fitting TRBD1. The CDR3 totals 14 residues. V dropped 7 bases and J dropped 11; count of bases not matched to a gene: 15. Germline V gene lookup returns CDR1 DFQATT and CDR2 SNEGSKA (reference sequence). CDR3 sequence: CSVPSGTGIKAQHF. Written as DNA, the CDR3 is TGCAGTGTCCCCTCTGGGACAGGGATTAAAGCCCAGCATTTT.

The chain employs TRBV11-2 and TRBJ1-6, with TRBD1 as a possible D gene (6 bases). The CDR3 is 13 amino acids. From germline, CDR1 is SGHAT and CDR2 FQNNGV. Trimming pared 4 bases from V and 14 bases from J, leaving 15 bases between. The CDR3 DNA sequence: TGTGCCAGCAGCTCCCCAACAGGGCTCGCCCTCCACTTT. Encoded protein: CASSSPTGLALHF. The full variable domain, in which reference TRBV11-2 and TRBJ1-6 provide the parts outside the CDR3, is EAGVAQSPRYKIIEKRQSVAFWCNPISGHATLYWYQQILGQGPKLLIQFQNNGVVDDSQLPKDRFSAERLKGVDSTLKIQPAKLEDSAVYLCASSSPTGLALHFGNGTRLTVT.

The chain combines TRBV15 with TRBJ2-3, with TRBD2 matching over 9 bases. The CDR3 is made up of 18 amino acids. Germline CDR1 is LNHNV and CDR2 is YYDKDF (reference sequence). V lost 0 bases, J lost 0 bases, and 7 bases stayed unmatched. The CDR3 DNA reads TGTGCCACCAGCAGAGATACCCTAGCGGGATCTAGCACAGATACGCAGTATTTT. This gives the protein CATSRDTLAGSSTDTQYF.

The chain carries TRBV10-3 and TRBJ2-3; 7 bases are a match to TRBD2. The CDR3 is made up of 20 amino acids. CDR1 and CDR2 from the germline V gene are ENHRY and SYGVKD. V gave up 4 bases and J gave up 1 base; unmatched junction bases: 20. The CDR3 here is CAISVLPGAGFGYRTDTQYF. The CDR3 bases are TGTGCCATCAGTGTACTACCAGGAGCGGGGTTTGGGTATCGCACAGATACGCAGTATTTT.

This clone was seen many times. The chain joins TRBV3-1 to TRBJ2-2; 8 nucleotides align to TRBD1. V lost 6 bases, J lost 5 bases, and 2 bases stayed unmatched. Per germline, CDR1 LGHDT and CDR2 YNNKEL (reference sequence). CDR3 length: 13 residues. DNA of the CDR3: TGTGCCAGCAGGGACAGGGAAACCGGGGAGCTGTTTTTT. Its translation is CASRDRETGELFF.

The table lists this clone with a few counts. The CDR3 here is CASRTGGWGGGANVLTF. DNA for the CDR3: TGTGCCAGCAGAACGGGAGGTTGGGGTGGTGGGGCCAACGTCCTGACTTTC. V gene TRBV6-1 combines with J gene TRBJ2-6; TRBD2 agrees at 7 bases. The CDR3 contains 17 residues. V lost 6 bases and J lost 3; bases outside the gene matches: 11. Germline V CDR1 and CDR2: MNHNS, SASEGT.

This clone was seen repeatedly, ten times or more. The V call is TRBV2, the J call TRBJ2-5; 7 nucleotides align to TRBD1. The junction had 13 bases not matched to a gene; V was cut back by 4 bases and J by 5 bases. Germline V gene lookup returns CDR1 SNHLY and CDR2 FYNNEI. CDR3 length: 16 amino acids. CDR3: CASSGAGTVGGETQYF. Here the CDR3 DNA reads TGTGCCAGCAGTGGCGCCGGGACAGTCGGAGGCGAGACCCAGTACTTC.

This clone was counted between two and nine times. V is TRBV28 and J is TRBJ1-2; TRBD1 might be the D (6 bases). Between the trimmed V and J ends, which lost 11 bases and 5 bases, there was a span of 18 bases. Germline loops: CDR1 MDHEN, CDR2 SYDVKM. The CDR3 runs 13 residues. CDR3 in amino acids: CASRTAQTYGYTF. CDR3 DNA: TGTGCCTCACGGACAGCCCAGACTTATGGCTACACCTTC.